Each of the 5 T cell receptor beta chains below was sequenced from the same sample in a study of cytomegalovirus exposure and HLA in healthy donors. Profiled with immunoSEQ multiplex PCR; TCRdb holds only in-frame clones, not every one. Of 150,000 or so clones in the sample, roughly 86% are singletons; the top ten hold 2% to 3%. Sequencing was done on a sample of PBMCs. These receptors were taken from a man aged 18 to 29 in good health and CMV-seropositive.

Concerning this clone: An end of the junction does not agree with germline; a read error may underlie this. Here the CDR3 reads CATKGGFYDEQFF. DNA for the CDR3: TGTGCCACCAAAGGGGGATTCTACGATGAGCAGTTCTTC. The chain carries TRBV28 and TRBJ2-1, with D possibly TRBD1 on 6 matching bases. The CDR3 runs to 13 residues. Germline assignment: CDR1 MDHEN and CDR2 SYDVKM. The variable domain in full, completed from reference TRBV28 and TRBJ2-1, reads DVKVTQSSRYLVKRTGEKVFLECVQDMDHENMFWYRQDPGLGLRLIYFSYDVKMKEKGDIPEGYSVSREKKERFSLILESASTNQTSMYLCATKGGFYDEQFFGPGTRLTVL.

Here the CDR3 reads CASSPTSSLGETQYF. The DNA for the CDR3 is TGCGCCAGCAGCCCAACGTCTAGCCTCGGGGAGACCCAGTACTTC. The chain recombines TRBV5-1 with TRBJ2-5; tentatively, D is TRBD2 (5 bases). Germline V lookup: CDR1 SGHRS, CDR2 YFSETQ. This CDR3 region has 15 residues. The V end was cut by 4 bases, the J end by 5 bases, with 18 bases between.

The CDR3 protein is CASSRGGGAGEKLFF. In DNA form, the CDR3 reads TGTGCCAGCAGCCGCGGCGGGGGGGCGGGTGAAAAACTGTTTTTT. The rearrangement joins TRBV9 to TRBJ1-4, with a tentative D call TRBD1 (6 bases). The germline V and J ends were trimmed by 4 bases and 7 bases, with 17 bases remaining between them. The CDR3 runs 15 residues. CDR1 and CDR2 (germline): SGDLS, YYNGEE.

The chain couples TRBV27 to TRBJ2-7; D perhaps matches TRBD2 (6 bases). The CDR3 spans 14 residues. Germline V lookup: CDR1 MNHEY, CDR2 SMNVEV (reference sequence). With 6 bases removed from V and 0 bases from J, the gap between germline ends came to 12 bases. The CDR3 reads CASSPRGSSYEQYF. The DNA for the CDR3 is TGTGCCAGCAGCCCCCGGGGGAGCTCCTACGAGCAGTACTTC.

The V gene is TRBV27, the J gene TRBJ1-1, with D possibly TRBD1 on 5 matching bases. Germline V gene lookup returns CDR1 MNHEY and CDR2 SMNVEV (reference sequence). Trimming took 5 bases from V and 5 from J, leaving 15 bases between them. The CDR3 extends over 14 amino acids. The CDR3 is CASSPGGVETEAFF. CDR3 nucleotides: TGTGCCAGCAGTCCGGGGGGGGTAGAGACTGAAGCTTTCTTT.